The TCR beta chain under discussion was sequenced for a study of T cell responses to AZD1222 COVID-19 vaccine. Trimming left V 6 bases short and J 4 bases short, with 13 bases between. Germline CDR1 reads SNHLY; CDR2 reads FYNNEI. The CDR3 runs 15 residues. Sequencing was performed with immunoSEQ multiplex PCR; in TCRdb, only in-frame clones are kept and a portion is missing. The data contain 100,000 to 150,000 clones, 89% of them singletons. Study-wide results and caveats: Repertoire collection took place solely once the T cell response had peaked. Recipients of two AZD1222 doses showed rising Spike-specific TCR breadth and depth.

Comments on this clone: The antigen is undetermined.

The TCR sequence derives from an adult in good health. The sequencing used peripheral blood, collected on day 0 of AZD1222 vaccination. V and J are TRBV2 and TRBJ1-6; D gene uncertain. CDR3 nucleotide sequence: TGTGCCAGCAGCCCCGACAATCCATATAATTCACCCCTCCACTTT. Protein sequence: CASSPDNPYNSPLHF.